The sample holds many counts of the clone carrying this T cell receptor beta chain. The antigen is not known. The CDR3 runs 14 residues. Germline-derived CDR1 and CDR2 are ENHRY and SYGVKD. After removal of 4 bases from V and 2 bases from J, the junction contained 2 bases not matched to a gene. This entry comes from a study of Graves' ophthalmopathy and Graves' hyperthyroidism. Study results and caveats: Ophthalmopathy progression predictions by the model showed about 79% specificity and approximately 69% sensitivity.

Recruitment covered hyperthyroidism patients aged 18 to 65 whose new diagnosis was of under 2 months' duration. Excluded: other autoimmune disease, uncontrolled infection, pregnancy or lactation. Transcripts of RNA were the source for amplifying TCR beta CDR3 regions. Investigators did first-round RT-PCR with HTBI primers, then second-round multiplex PCR. TCRdb independently ran MiXCR on the multiplex PCR reads; one entry per CDR3 protein. Of about 380,000 distinct CDR3 sequences detected, 15% appear once; the ten largest clones hold roughly 7%. The sample comprised peripheral blood. The gene calls are TRBV10-3 and TRBJ2-5; 9 bases map to TRBD1. The TCR was taken from a young woman with stable Graves' hyperthyroidism. This CDR3 reads CAISGGTGQETQYF. The CDR3 DNA follows: TGTGCCATCAGTGGAGGGACAGGGCAAGAGACCCAGTACTTC.